Shown below are 24 T cell receptor beta chains from a single sample sequenced in a study of blood T cell repertoires in COVID-19. Sequenced by immunoSEQ multiplex PCR; TCRdb stores in-frame clones only, minus some. The sample carries over 150,000 clones, roughly nine tenths recorded once. The sample consisted of PBMCs or T cells enriched from blood (not recorded which). All receptors derive from a woman aged 45-59 years who had recovered from COVID-19.

The chain uses TRBV19 and TRBJ1-4; 10 bases are a match to TRBD1. CDR1 and CDR2 from the germline V gene are LNHDA and SQIVND (reference sequence). CDR3 length: 13 amino acids. V lost 8 bases, J lost 8 bases, and 5 bases stayed unmatched. CDR3 sequence reads: CASSDRGREKLFF. CDR3 sequence (DNA): TGTGCCAGTTCGGACAGGGGGAGGGAAAAACTGTTTTTT.

The rearrangement links TRBV5-4 to TRBJ2-7; TRBD2 matches 10 bases. V shed 4 bases and J 3 bases; nucleotides not matched to a gene: 4. CDR1 and CDR2 (germline): SGHNT, YYREEE (reference sequence). The CDR3 is 14 residues long. The chain's CDR3 is CASSQGLADYEQYF. Here the CDR3 DNA reads TGTGCCAGCAGCCAAGGACTAGCGGACTACGAGCAGTACTTC.

For the CDR3, the DNA is TGCGCCAGCAGCCAAGAAAGGGGTACTGAAGCTTTCTTT. The encoded protein is CASSQERGTEAFF. The chain carries TRBV4-1 and TRBJ1-1; D is possibly TRBD1 (5 bases). Germline lookup yields CDR1 MGHRA and CDR2 YSYEKL. V shed 0 bases and J shed 5 bases, with 7 bases lying between them. This CDR3 contains 13 residues.

The chain joins TRBV18 to TRBJ1-4, with D possibly matching TRBD1 (5 bases). Trimming removed 6 bases at V and 4 bases at J, with 15 bases between. Germline-derived CDR1 and CDR2 are KGHSH and LQKENI. The CDR3 runs 15 residues. CDR3 residues: CASSAGQGGNEKLFF. The CDR3 nucleotides read TGTGCCAGCTCGGCCGGACAAGGCGGTAATGAAAAACTGTTTTTT.

This chain uses TRBV19 with TRBJ2-3, with D hard to call. Trimming removed 6 bases from V and 0 bases from J, with 10 bases in between. Per germline, CDR1 LNHDA and CDR2 SQIVND (reference sequence). This CDR3 is built from 14 residues. Here the CDR3 reads CASSPLASTDTQYF. As DNA, the CDR3 is TGTGCCAGTAGCCCCCTGGCCAGCACAGATACGCAGTATTTT.

Only a few counts were recorded for this clone. J is TRBJ2-2 and V is TRBV10-1; 14 positions match TRBD2. Per the germline V gene, CDR1 is WNHNN and CDR2 is SYGVQD (reference sequence). The CDR3 runs 17 residues. V dropped 10 bases and J dropped 6; count of bases not matched to a gene: 13. The CDR3 sequence: CATQPGLAGVEAGELFF. The CDR3 nucleotides are TGCGCCACCCAGCCGGGACTAGCGGGGGTCGAGGCCGGGGAGCTGTTTTTT.

CDR3 in amino acids: CASSARGNEQFF. The CDR3 bases are TGCGCCAGCAGCGCACGGGGGAATGAGCAGTTCTTC. This chain connects TRBV5-1 to TRBJ2-1, with D possibly matching TRBD2 (6 bases). CDR3 length: 12 amino acids. V was clipped by 4 bases and J by 7 bases, with 9 bases between them. Germline V CDR1 and CDR2: SGHRS, YFSETQ.

The rearrangement links TRBV18 to TRBJ1-2; D might be TRBD1 (6 bases). The CDR3 sequence is 14 residues long. Trimming cost V 1 base and J 2 bases, with 8 bases left between them. CDR1 KGHSH and CDR2 LQKENI come from the germline V gene. The DNA for the CDR3 is TGTGCCAGCTCACCACGACAGGCAAACTATGGCTACACCTTC. It translates to CASSPRQANYGYTF.

The gene calls are TRBV5-6 and TRBJ1-1; 7 positions match TRBD1. V lost 4 bases, J lost 10 bases, and 7 bases stayed unmatched. CDR1 is SGHDT and CDR2 is YYEEEE in the germline V gene. This CDR3 has 12 amino acids. This chain's CDR3 is CASSIVQGIAFF. The CDR3 nucleotides are TGTGCCAGCAGCATAGTACAGGGGATAGCTTTCTTT.

This rearrangement joins TRBV23-1 to TRBJ2-7; 8 bases agree with TRBD1. TRBV23-1 falls under the ORF class, with uncertain function. V lost 3 bases to trimming and J lost 1 base; unmatched junction nucleotides: 5. The CDR3 spans 15 residues. The CDR3 nucleotides are TGCGCCAGCAGTCAGAAGGACAGGGCATCCTACGAGCAGTACTTC. Translated, it gives CASSQKDRASYEQYF.

The J gene is TRBJ1-1, the V gene TRBV5-5; 9 nucleotides line up with TRBD1. V was clipped by 1 base and J by 0 bases; unmatched bases: 4. Germline CDR1 is SGHKS and CDR2 is YYEKEE (reference sequence). The CDR3 is 16 residues long. CDR3 coding DNA: TGTGCCAGCAGCTTGTGGACAGGGGCCATGAACACTGAAGCTTTCTTT. Translation: CASSLWTGAMNTEAFF.

The chain has TRBV29-1 and TRBJ2-1; perhaps TRBD2 as D (5 bases). The V gene lost 4 bases and the J gene lost 4 bases, with 14 bases spanning the gap. The CDR3 sequence is 14 residues long. Germline assignment: CDR1 SQVTM and CDR2 ANQGSEA. The CDR3: CSVGLSDAYNEQFF. DNA for the CDR3: TGCAGCGTTGGACTAAGCGATGCTTACAATGAGCAGTTCTTC.

This clone turned up a few times. The rearrangement joins TRBV2 to TRBJ2-2; D unresolved. Germline V gene sequence: CDR1 SNHLY, CDR2 FYNNEI. This CDR3 contains 15 residues. V lost 6 bases to trimming and J lost 0 bases, with 11 bases between them. The CDR3 protein is CASRATVTNTGELFF. The CDR3 coding sequence is TGTGCCAGCAGGGCTACAGTGACGAACACCGGGGAGCTGTTTTTT.

The rearrangement uses TRBV18 and TRBJ1-3, with a tentative D call TRBD1 (5 bases). The CDR3 loop spans 15 amino acids. V lost 2 bases and J lost 3, with 11 bases in between. CDR1 is KGHSH and CDR2 is LQKENI in the germline V gene. The CDR3, as DNA: TGTGCCAGCTCACCATCCCAGGGAATTGGAAACACCATATATTTT. This gives the protein CASSPSQGIGNTIYF.

This chain joins TRBV5-4 and TRBJ2-7, with D possibly being TRBD2 (6 bases). The CDR3 loop spans 15 amino acids. V was shortened by 2 bases and J by 7 bases, with 19 bases between the two germline ends. Looked up from germline, CDR1 is SGHNT and CDR2 is YYREEE (reference sequence). The CDR3 spells CASSFPGLYTGEQYF. The CDR3, as DNA: TGTGCCAGCAGCTTTCCGGGACTTTACACTGGAGAGCAGTACTTC.

The chain combines TRBV30 with TRBJ2-1; TRBD1 aligns across 7 bases. V shed 3 bases, J shed 4 bases, and the junction held 3 bases outside the gene matches. Germline loops: CDR1 GTSNPN, CDR2 SVGIG (reference sequence). The CDR3 has 13 residues. The CDR3 DNA is TGTGCCTGGAGCCCGGGACAGTACAATGAGCAGTTCTTC. Translated: CAWSPGQYNEQFF. The complete variable domain, with remaining parts taken from reference TRBV30 and TRBJ2-1, reads SQTIHQWPATLVQPVGSPLSLECTVEGTSNPNLYWYRQAAGRGLQLLFYSVGIGQISSEVPQNLSASRPQDRQFILSSKKLLLSDSGFYLCAWSPGQYNEQFFGPGTRLTVL.

The rearrangement links TRBV19 to TRBJ1-2; 8 bases are a match to TRBD1. Germline CDR1 is LNHDA and CDR2 is SQIVND (reference sequence). The CDR3 has 16 amino acids. Trimming removed 3 bases from V and 7 bases from J; junction bases left unmatched: 13. DNA for the CDR3: TGTGCCAGTAGTATTTGGGGGGACAGGTTGGTTCCTGGCTACACCTTC. Translating it yields CASSIWGDRLVPGYTF.

This chain joins TRBV23-1 and TRBJ2-2; 9 nucleotides line up with TRBD1. TRBV23-1 is an ORF; its function is uncertain. The CDR3 spans 16 residues. J was trimmed by 7 bases and V by 3 bases; bases with no gene match: 9. The CDR3: CASSHPHDRGYGELFF. The CDR3 nucleotides are TGCGCCAGCAGTCACCCCCACGACAGGGGGTACGGGGAGCTGTTTTTT.

This clone was observed once. V usage is TRBV30 and J usage is TRBJ1-6, with no clear D. The CDR3 is 17 residues long. V was trimmed by 3 bases and J by 0 bases, leaving 15 bases between them. The germline CDR1 and CDR2 sequences are GTSNPN and SVGIG (reference sequence). Here the CDR3 reads CAWSRSDFLSYNSPLHF. Written as DNA, the CDR3 is TGTGCCTGGAGCAGATCGGACTTTCTCTCCTATAATTCACCCCTCCACTTT. Together with reference TRBV30 and TRBJ1-6, the CDR3 gives the full variable domain: SQTIHQWPATLVQPVGSPLSLECTVEGTSNPNLYWYRQAAGRGLQLLFYSVGIGQISSEVPQNLSASRPQDRQFILSSKKLLLSDSGFYLCAWSRSDFLSYNSPLHFGNGTRLTVT.

The genes are TRBV19 and TRBJ2-6; D not resolved. The CDR3 covers 15 residues. V was trimmed by 5 bases and J by 4 bases, leaving 12 bases between them. The V gene's germline CDR1 is LNHDA and CDR2 SQIVND (reference sequence). The chain's CDR3 is CASSSYSAGANVLTF. CDR3 nucleotides: TGTGCCAGTAGTTCCTACAGTGCGGGGGCCAACGTCCTGACTTTC.

This chain uses TRBV6-6 with TRBJ2-2, with D maybe TRBD2 (6 bases). The CDR3 contains 15 residues. CDR1 is MNHNY and CDR2 is SVGAGI in the germline V gene (reference sequence). V was cut by 7 bases and J by 0 bases, with 12 bases left in between. The CDR3: CASTYPGANTGELFF. DNA for the CDR3: TGTGCCAGCACCTACCCGGGGGCGAACACCGGGGAGCTGTTTTTT.

For the CDR3, the DNA is TGTGCCAGCAGCTTAGACAGGATCCTTAATGAAAAACTGTTTTTT. Protein product: CASSLDRILNEKLFF. The chain employs TRBV7-2 and TRBJ1-4, with D maybe TRBD1 (5 bases). V was pared by 1 base and J by 4 bases, with 10 bases between. Germline V CDR1 and CDR2: SGHTA, FQGNSA. The length of the CDR3 is 15 residues.

V is TRBV3-1 (or the pseudogene TRBV3-2) and J is TRBJ2-1, with 8 bases that match TRBD2. Germline loops: CDR1 LGHDT, CDR2 YNNKEL (reference sequence). Trimming removed 1 base from V and 6 bases from J; junction bases left unmatched: 5. The CDR3 covers 15 residues. The CDR3 sequence: CASSQGLAGPNEQFF. The CDR3 coding sequence is TGTGCCAGCAGCCAAGGCCTAGCGGGTCCCAATGAGCAGTTCTTC.

The V call is TRBV5-1, the J call TRBJ1-1; 9 positions agree with TRBD1. The CDR3 extends over 15 amino acids. With 6 bases clipped from V and 8 bases from J, the junction kept 14 bases outside the gene matches. The germline gives CDR1 SGHRS, CDR2 YFSETQ. CDR3 sequence (DNA): TGCGCCAGCATGATCGGACCGGGACAGGGTTTAGAAGCTTTCTTT. Its protein product is CASMIGPGQGLEAFF.